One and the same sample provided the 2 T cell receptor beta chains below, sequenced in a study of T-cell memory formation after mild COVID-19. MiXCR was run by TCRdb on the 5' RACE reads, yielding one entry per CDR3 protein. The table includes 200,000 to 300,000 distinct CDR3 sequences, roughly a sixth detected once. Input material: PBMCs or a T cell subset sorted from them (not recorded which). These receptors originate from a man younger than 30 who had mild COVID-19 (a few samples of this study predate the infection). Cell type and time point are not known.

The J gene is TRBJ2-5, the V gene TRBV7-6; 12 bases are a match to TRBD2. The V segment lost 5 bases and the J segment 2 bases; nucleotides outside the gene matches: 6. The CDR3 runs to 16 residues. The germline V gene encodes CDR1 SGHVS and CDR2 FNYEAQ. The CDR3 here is CASSPLGLAGQETQYF. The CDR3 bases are TGTGCCAGCAGCCCACTGGGACTAGCGGGTCAAGAGACCCAGTACTTC.

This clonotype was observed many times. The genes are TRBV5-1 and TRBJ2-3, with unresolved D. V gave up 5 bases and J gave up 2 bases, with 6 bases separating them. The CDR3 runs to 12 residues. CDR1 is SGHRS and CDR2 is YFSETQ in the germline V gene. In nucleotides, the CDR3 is TGCGCCAGCAGTTGGTTCACAGATACGCAGTATTTT. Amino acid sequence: CASSWFTDTQYF.